Listed here is a single T cell receptor (beta chain). Its antigen is undetermined. This CDR3 is built from 14 residues. Germline V lookup: CDR1 MNHEY, CDR2 SVGAGI. V was shortened by 5 bases and J by 0 bases, with 10 bases between the two germline ends. This entry belongs to a study of shared clonotypes between healthy human individuals. The study's findings and limits: Naive subsets tended to show greater estimated richness than memory subsets.

TCRdb's copy holds only in-frame clones and misses some; the assay was immunoSEQ multiplex PCR. The repertoire holds about 100,000 clones, with almost 70% as singletons. V gene TRBV6-5 combines with J gene TRBJ1-1; D possibly corresponds to TRBD1 (6 bases). The TCR comes from a young man in good health. Sequencing was carried out using memory CD8+ T cells sorted from blood. Described subset: CD45RO+ cells pooled with CCR7-negative TemRA cells. CDR3 DNA: TGTGCCAGCAGTAAACAGGGTATGAACACTGAAGCTTTCTTT. Translated, it gives CASSKQGMNTEAFF.